Listed below are T cell receptor beta chains from one sample, sequenced in a study of shared clonotypes between healthy human individuals. Assay: immunoSEQ multiplex PCR; the TCRdb copy retains only in-frame clones and omits some. This repertoire shows about 2.1 million clones, more than 85% found once; its top ten account for 1.7%. Sequenced material: naive CD8+ T cells from PBMCs. These receptors all come from a man aged 18 to 35 in good health. Some clones in this sample may be carry-over from other donors' samples. The CDR3 runs from the conserved cysteine through the conserved F or W. A D gene is named only where the DNA matches it firmly. Size is omitted from some rows. Given values are once, few, many or a class for expanded clones.

>TRBJ1-2|-|TRBV21-1|-
CASSKGGRTNYGYTF
TGTGCCAGCAGCAAAGGTGGGAGAACTAACTATGGCTACACCTTC
>TRBJ2-1|-|TRBV4-1|-
CASSQEWGFGYNEQFF
TGCGCCAGCAGCCAAGAGTGGGGGTTCGGTTACAATGAGCAGTTCTTC
>TRBJ1-5|-|TRBV27|TRBD1
CASSLLGTGGISSNQPQHF
TGTGCCAGCAGTTTATTGGGGACAGGGGGCATCAGTAGCAATCAGCCCCAGCATTTT
>TRBJ1-2|-|TRBV27|-
CASSFSRGANGYTF
TGTGCCAGCAGTTTCAGCAGGGGAGCCAATGGCTACACCTTC
>TRBJ2-7|-|TRBV6-6|-
CASSPLQGLYEQYF
TGTGCCAGCAGCCCCCTACAGGGACTCTACGAGCAGTACTTC
>TRBJ1-1|-|TRBV15|-
CATSRDVREGTEAFF
TGTGCCACCAGCAGAGATGTCAGGGAAGGCACTGAAGCTTTCTTT
>TRBJ2-5|-|TRBV4-1|-
CASSQGLRETQYF
TGCGCCAGCAGCCAAGGACTACGGGAGACCCAGTACTTC
>TRBJ1-1|-|TRBV29-1|-
CSVLITEAFF
TGCAGCGTGCTGATCACTGAAGCTTTCTTT
>TRBJ1-1|few|TRBV27|TRBD1
CASSPQGGAEAFF
TGTGCCAGCAGTCCTCAGGGGGGGGCTGAAGCTTTCTTT
>TRBJ2-4|-|TRBV7-9|TRBD2
CASSLGTTGGIYIQYF
TGTGCCAGCAGCTTAGGGACCACGGGGGGGATTTACATTCAGTACTTC
>TRBJ1-5|-|TRBV6-1|-
CASSEVKGAQPQHF
TGTGCCAGCAGTGAAGTTAAGGGCGCTCAGCCCCAGCATTTT
>TRBJ2-7|once|TRBV2|TRBD1
CASSEGQGLVYEQYF
TGTGCCAGCAGTGAAGGACAGGGCCTTGTATACGAGCAGTACTTC
>TRBJ2-7|-|TRBV29-1|TRBD1
CSVGRDRVVEEQYF
TGCAGCGTCGGCAGGGACAGGGTGGTGGAAGAGCAGTACTTC
>TRBJ2-3|-|TRBV20-1|-
CSDNSINTQYF
TGCAGTGATAACTCTATCAATACGCAGTATTTT
>TRBJ2-5|-|TRBV2|-
CASSDGGPIGETQYF
TGTGCCAGCAGTGATGGAGGCCCCATCGGAGAGACCCAGTACTTC
>TRBJ2-7|-|TRBV7-6|-
CASSLALGYSELSYEQYF
TGTGCCAGCAGCTTAGCGCTCGGGTACAGCGAACTTTCCTACGAGCAGTACTTC
>TRBJ1-3|-|TRBV30|-
CAWTGAFVMSSGNTIYF
TGTGCCTGGACCGGGGCCTTCGTCATGAGCTCTGGAAACACCATATATTTT
>TRBJ2-3|-|TRBV27|-
CASANAKSTDTQYF
TGTGCCAGCGCTAACGCCAAGAGCACAGATACGCAGTATTTT
>TRBJ2-1|few|TRBV7-9|-
CASSSTHEQFF
TGTGCCAGCAGCTCCACGCATGAGCAGTTCTTC
>TRBJ2-1|-|TRBV9|-
CASSTGTISYNEQFF
TGTGCCAGCAGCACCGGGACAATCTCCTACAATGAGCAGTTCTTC
>TRBJ1-1|-|TRBV19|-
CASSTSVNTEAFF
TGTGCCAGTAGTACGAGTGTGAACACTGAAGCTTTCTTT
>TRBJ2-4|-|TRBV13|-
CASSSDGGTVNIQYF
TGTGCCAGCAGCTCAGATGGGGGAACGGTAAACATTCAGTACTTC
>TRBJ1-3|-|TRBV11-2|-
CASSPPTGGSPSGNTIYF
TGTGCCAGCAGCCCTCCGACGGGTGGGTCTCCTTCTGGAAACACCATATATTTT
>TRBJ1-5|once|TRBV28|-
CASSFRGTVGPNQPQHF
TGTGCCAGCAGTTTCAGAGGGACGGTGGGGCCCAATCAGCCCCAGCATTTT
>TRBJ2-5|-|TRBV9|TRBD2
CASSVRGLAHQETQYF
TGTGCCAGCAGCGTAAGAGGACTAGCCCACCAAGAGACCCAGTACTTC
>TRBJ2-7|-|TRBV4-1|TRBD2
CASSQLGLADYEQYF
TGCGCCAGCAGCCAACTGGGACTAGCGGATTACGAGCAGTACTTC
>TRBJ1-1|-|TRBV27|TRBD1
CASSDRAWNTEAFF
TGTGCCAGTTCAGACAGGGCTTGGAACACTGAAGCTTTCTTT
>TRBJ2-5|-|TRBV27|TRBD1
CASSLVGQTDLKAQYF
TGTGCCAGCAGTTTAGTGGGACAGACTGACCTGAAGGCCCAGTACTTC
>TRBJ1-1|-|TRBV9|-
CASSVASPAASGTEAFF
TGTGCCAGCAGCGTAGCTTCCCCCGCAGCAAGTGGGACTGAAGCTTTCTTT
>TRBJ1-1|-|TRBV15|-
CATSREIQRDTEAFF
TGTGCCACCAGCAGAGAGATACAGAGAGACACTGAAGCTTTCTTT
>TRBJ2-1|-|TRBV6-1|TRBD2
CASKLASPYNEQFF
TGTGCCAGCAAACTAGCGTCACCCTACAATGAGCAGTTCTTC
>TRBJ2-3|-|TRBV29-1|TRBD1
CSVAGTGGPDTQYF
TGCAGCGTTGCCGGGACAGGGGGGCCAGATACGCAGTATTTT
>TRBJ1-6|-|TRBV28|-
CASRVAGDSGGVISPLHF
TGTGCCAGCAGGGTGGCTGGGGATTCCGGGGGTGTAATTTCACCCCTCCACTTT
>TRBJ2-1|-|TRBV15|TRBD2
CATSTRTSGRGYEQFF
TGTGCCACCAGCACCCGGACTAGCGGGAGAGGCTATGAGCAGTTCTTC
>TRBJ1-5|few|TRBV7-6|-
CASSLSGAAQPQHF
TGTGCCAGCAGCTTATCGGGGGCTGCTCAGCCCCAGCATTTT
>TRBJ2-7|-|TRBV5-1|-
CASSLLGYEQYF
TGCGCCAGCAGCTTGTTGGGATACGAGCAGTACTTC
>TRBJ2-7|-|TRBV7-9|TRBD2
CASSPGGSGEYEQYF
TGTGCCAGCAGCCCGGGGGGTAGCGGGGAATACGAGCAGTACTTC
>TRBJ1-2|-|TRBV2|TRBD1
CASSEWTGRSGYGYTF
TGTGCCAGCAGTGAATGGACAGGGCGTTCAGGCTATGGCTACACCTTC